The rows below give T cell receptor beta chains drawn from one sample of a study of T cell responses to AZD1222 COVID-19 vaccine. Assay used: immunoSEQ multiplex PCR; TCRdb lists only in-frame clones, some missing. Seen here are 65,000 to 95,000 clones, 75% to 90% observed once, and the top ten hold about 10%. The starting material was peripheral blood, obtained 28 days after the second AZD1222 dose. The receptors stem from an adult who received the AZD1222 COVID-19 vaccine. Each CDR3 is given with its conserved first and last residue. A D gene is named only where the DNA matches it firmly. Not all rows give a size; the values are once, few, many and, for expanded clones, a class.

CDR3aa: CASSQARYRSQETQYF; CDR3nt: TGTGCCAGCAGCCAAGCCCGGTATAGGAGTCAAGAGACCCAGTACTTC; d_gene: NA; v_gene: TRBV4-2; j_gene: TRBJ2-5; abundance: NA
CDR3aa: CASRKSGGATDTQYF; CDR3nt: TGTGCCAGCAGGAAAAGCGGGGGGGCAACAGATACGCAGTATTTT; d_gene: TRBD2; v_gene: TRBV6-5; j_gene: TRBJ2-3; abundance: NA
CDR3aa: CASKGTDPNYGYTF; CDR3nt: TGTGCCAGTAAAGGGACGGACCCTAACTATGGCTACACCTTC; d_gene: NA; v_gene: TRBV19; j_gene: TRBJ1-2; abundance: NA
CDR3aa: CASSPRNTIYF; CDR3nt: TGTGCTAGCAGCCCCAGGAACACCATATATTTT; d_gene: NA; v_gene: TRBV7-7; j_gene: TRBJ1-3; abundance: NA
CDR3aa: CASSEAGQVDEQYF; CDR3nt: TGTGCCAGCAGTGAAGCGGGACAGGTGGACGAGCAGTACTTC; d_gene: TRBD1; v_gene: TRBV6-1; j_gene: TRBJ2-7; abundance: NA
CDR3aa: CASIDEVDRSSSNQPQHF; CDR3nt: TGTGCCAGCATCGATGAAGTGGACAGAAGCTCCAGCAATCAGCCCCAGCATTTT; d_gene: NA; v_gene: TRBV3-1/TRBV3-2; j_gene: TRBJ1-5; abundance: NA
CDR3aa: CASSPGTKDSPLHF; CDR3nt: TGTGCCAGCAGCCCCGGGACCAAAGATTCACCCCTCCACTTT; d_gene: NA; v_gene: TRBV7-6; j_gene: TRBJ1-6; abundance: NA
CDR3aa: CASGLVRGEAFF; CDR3nt: TGTGCTAGTGGTTTGGTACGGGGAGAAGCTTTCTTT; d_gene: NA; v_gene: TRBV12-5; j_gene: TRBJ1-1; abundance: NA
CDR3aa: CASSEGKGGYSGNTIYF; CDR3nt: TGTGCCAGCAGTGAAGGGAAAGGGGGCTATTCTGGAAACACCATATATTTT; d_gene: TRBD1; v_gene: TRBV6-1; j_gene: TRBJ1-3; abundance: many
CDR3aa: CASSLQGFGDSPLHF; CDR3nt: TGTGCCAGCAGCTTGCAGGGTTTTGGGGATTCACCCCTCCACTTT; d_gene: NA; v_gene: TRBV5-4; j_gene: TRBJ1-6; abundance: NA
CDR3aa: CASSFEVHGYTF; CDR3nt: TGTGCCAGCAGCTTCGAGGTACATGGCTACACCTTC; d_gene: NA; v_gene: TRBV5-4; j_gene: TRBJ1-2; abundance: NA
CDR3aa: CASSYEYSSTEAFF; CDR3nt: TGTGCCAGCAGTTATGAATATTCCTCCACTGAAGCTTTCTTT; d_gene: NA; v_gene: TRBV6-6; j_gene: TRBJ1-1; abundance: NA
CDR3aa: CASRDTGINNEQFF; CDR3nt: TGTGCCAGTAGAGATACAGGGATCAACAATGAGCAGTTCTTC; d_gene: NA; v_gene: TRBV19; j_gene: TRBJ2-1; abundance: NA
CDR3aa: CASNRQGIGEKLFF; CDR3nt: TGTGCCAGCAACCGACAGGGGATAGGGGAAAAACTGTTTTTT; d_gene: TRBD1; v_gene: TRBV5-4; j_gene: TRBJ1-4; abundance: few
CDR3aa: CASKDRSSYNSPLHF; CDR3nt: TGTGCCAGTAAAGACAGAAGCTCCTATAATTCACCCCTCCACTTT; d_gene: NA; v_gene: TRBV19; j_gene: TRBJ1-6; abundance: NA
CDR3aa: CASRRGSSYEQYF; CDR3nt: TGTGCCAGCAGACGGGGGAGCAGCTACGAGCAGTACTTC; d_gene: NA; v_gene: TRBV27; j_gene: TRBJ2-7; abundance: few
CDR3aa: CASSPDPSSYNEQFF; CDR3nt: TGTGCCAGCAGCCCGGATCCGAGCTCCTACAATGAGCAGTTCTTC; d_gene: NA; v_gene: TRBV7-3; j_gene: TRBJ2-1; abundance: NA
CDR3aa: CACRDYSNQPQHF; CDR3nt: TGTGCCTGCAGGGATTATAGCAATCAGCCCCAGCATTTT; d_gene: NA; v_gene: TRBV7-8; j_gene: TRBJ1-5; abundance: NA
CDR3aa: CASRERGYTDTQYF; CDR3nt: TGTGCCAGCAGGGAGAGGGGCTACACAGATACGCAGTATTTT; d_gene: NA; v_gene: TRBV7-2; j_gene: TRBJ2-3; abundance: few
CDR3aa: CASSSGTASFGELFF; CDR3nt: TGTGCCAGCAGTTCCGGGACAGCTAGTTTCGGGGAGCTGTTTTTT; d_gene: TRBD1; v_gene: TRBV2; j_gene: TRBJ2-2; abundance: NA
CDR3aa: CASSLDYGANYGYTF; CDR3nt: TGTGCCAGCAGCTTAGATTATGGAGCTAACTATGGCTACACCTTC; d_gene: NA; v_gene: TRBV7-6; j_gene: TRBJ1-2; abundance: few
CDR3aa: CASSVPSGGLSTDTQYF; CDR3nt: TGTGCCAGCAGTGTACCTAGCGGGGGGCTTAGCACAGATACGCAGTATTTT; d_gene: TRBD2; v_gene: TRBV6-1; j_gene: TRBJ2-3; abundance: NA
CDR3aa: CASSFTGIHEQYF; CDR3nt: TGTGCCAGCAGCTTTACAGGGATCCACGAGCAGTACTTC; d_gene: NA; v_gene: TRBV7-2; j_gene: TRBJ2-7; abundance: few
CDR3aa: CASSLASLNTEAFF; CDR3nt: TGTGCCAGCAGCTTAGCGTCGCTGAACACTGAAGCTTTCTTT; d_gene: NA; v_gene: TRBV7-8; j_gene: TRBJ1-1; abundance: NA
CDR3aa: CASSWTSGGAHNEQFF; CDR3nt: TGTGCCAGCAGTTGGACTAGCGGTGGTGCCCACAATGAGCAGTTCTTC; d_gene: TRBD2; v_gene: TRBV6-5; j_gene: TRBJ2-1; abundance: NA
CDR3aa: CASSVVGGRETQYF; CDR3nt: TGTGCCAGCAGCGTGGTAGGGGGAAGAGAGACCCAGTACTTC; d_gene: NA; v_gene: TRBV9; j_gene: TRBJ2-5; abundance: NA
CDR3aa: CASSLDGLVGGGYTF; CDR3nt: TGTGCCAGCAGCTTAGATGGGTTGGTGGGGGGCGGCTACACCTTC; d_gene: NA; v_gene: TRBV7-8; j_gene: TRBJ1-2; abundance: NA
CDR3aa: CASSFRRQNTEAFF; CDR3nt: TGTGCCAGCAGTTTCCGACGACAGAACACTGAAGCTTTCTTT; d_gene: NA; v_gene: TRBV27; j_gene: TRBJ1-1; abundance: NA
CDR3aa: CASSLDVSGTDTQYF; CDR3nt: TGTGCCAGCAGCTTGGACGTCAGTGGCACAGATACGCAGTATTTT; d_gene: NA; v_gene: TRBV5-4; j_gene: TRBJ2-3; abundance: NA
CDR3aa: CASSYRGAGGMNTEAFF; CDR3nt: TGCGCCAGCAGCTACCGCGGGGCAGGGGGCATGAACACTGAAGCTTTCTTT; d_gene: TRBD1; v_gene: TRBV5-1; j_gene: TRBJ1-1; abundance: NA
CDR3aa: CAISVGGNTEAFF; CDR3nt: TGTGCCATCAGTGTTGGGGGGAACACTGAAGCTTTCTTT; d_gene: NA; v_gene: TRBV10-3; j_gene: TRBJ1-1; abundance: NA
CDR3aa: CASSPRSEDNEQFF; CDR3nt: TGCGCCAGCAGCCCTCGTTCAGAGGACAATGAGCAGTTCTTC; d_gene: NA; v_gene: TRBV5-1; j_gene: TRBJ2-1; abundance: NA
CDR3aa: CASSQGPSYGYTF; CDR3nt: TGTGCCAGCAGCCAGGGACCGAGCTATGGCTACACCTTC; d_gene: NA; v_gene: TRBV2; j_gene: TRBJ1-2; abundance: NA
CDR3aa: CASQLSGQGAGEQYF; CDR3nt: TGCGCCAGCCAGCTGTCGGGACAGGGGGCCGGCGAGCAGTACTTC; d_gene: TRBD1; v_gene: TRBV5-1; j_gene: TRBJ2-7; abundance: NA
CDR3aa: CASSDDGTYGYTF; CDR3nt: TGTGCCAGCAGTGATGACGGAACCTATGGCTACACCTTC; d_gene: NA; v_gene: TRBV25-1; j_gene: TRBJ1-2; abundance: once
CDR3aa: CASSSKTSGRQTQYF; CDR3nt: TGTGCCAGCAGCTCGAAGACTAGCGGGAGGCAGACCCAGTACTTC; d_gene: TRBD2; v_gene: TRBV5-4; j_gene: TRBJ2-5; abundance: NA
CDR3aa: CASSEAAPREYNSPLHF; CDR3nt: TGTGCCAGCAGTGAAGCAGCCCCGCGGGAGTATAATTCACCCCTCCACTTT; d_gene: NA; v_gene: TRBV2; j_gene: TRBJ1-6; abundance: NA
CDR3aa: CASTAQGSRPQYF; CDR3nt: TGTGCCAGTACCGCACAGGGAAGCAGGCCCCAGTACTTC; d_gene: NA; v_gene: TRBV19; j_gene: TRBJ2-5; abundance: NA
CDR3aa: CASSSRRDRGQETQYF; CDR3nt: TGTGCCAGCAGCTCCCGCCGGGACAGGGGGCAAGAGACCCAGTACTTC; d_gene: TRBD1; v_gene: TRBV7-9; j_gene: TRBJ2-5; abundance: NA
CDR3aa: CASRWGRAGDSLQETQYF; CDR3nt: TGTGCCAGCAGGTGGGGTAGAGCGGGCGACTCCCTACAAGAGACCCAGTACTTC; d_gene: NA; v_gene: TRBV27; j_gene: TRBJ2-5; abundance: few
CDR3aa: CASYRDEGEKLFF; CDR3nt: TGTGCCAGCTATAGGGATGAAGGGGAAAAACTGTTTTTT; d_gene: NA; v_gene: TRBV6-6; j_gene: TRBJ1-4; abundance: NA
CDR3aa: CASRDSNQPQHF; CDR3nt: TGTGCCAGTAGGGATAGCAATCAGCCCCAGCATTTT; d_gene: NA; v_gene: TRBV19; j_gene: TRBJ1-5; abundance: NA
CDR3aa: CASSLAGTDTGELFF; CDR3nt: TGCGCCAGCAGCTTGGCAGGGACGGACACCGGGGAGCTGTTTTTT; d_gene: NA; v_gene: TRBV5-1; j_gene: TRBJ2-2; abundance: NA
CDR3aa: CASSLVWTETRYSPLHF; CDR3nt: TGTGCCAGCAGCTTGGTATGGACAGAAACTAGATATTCACCCCTCCACTTT; d_gene: NA; v_gene: TRBV5-6; j_gene: TRBJ1-6; abundance: once
CDR3aa: CASRRGLASLEQYF; CDR3nt: TGTGCCAGCCGGAGAGGACTAGCGTCCCTAGAGCAGTACTTC; d_gene: TRBD2; v_gene: TRBV27; j_gene: TRBJ2-7; abundance: NA
CDR3aa: CATNPGQGRGEKLFF; CDR3nt: TGTGCCACCAATCCTGGTCAGGGGAGGGGTGAAAAACTGTTTTTT; d_gene: NA; v_gene: TRBV19; j_gene: TRBJ1-4; abundance: NA
CDR3aa: CASSEAGRTGVTGELFF; CDR3nt: TGTGCCAGCAGTGAGGCGGGAAGGACAGGAGTGACCGGGGAGCTGTTTTTT; d_gene: NA; v_gene: TRBV25-1; j_gene: TRBJ2-2; abundance: NA
CDR3aa: CATSRDPGVAGNTIYF; CDR3nt: TGTGCCACCAGCAGAGATCCAGGGGTAGCTGGAAACACCATATATTTT; d_gene: NA; v_gene: TRBV15; j_gene: TRBJ1-3; abundance: NA
CDR3aa: CASSFLRDSYGYTF; CDR3nt: TGTGCCAGCAGTTTTTTACGGGACAGCTATGGCTACACCTTC; d_gene: TRBD1; v_gene: TRBV6-2/TRBV6-3; j_gene: TRBJ1-2; abundance: NA
CDR3aa: CAWSVFTGGYGYTF; CDR3nt: TGTGCCTGGAGTGTATTTACAGGGGGGTATGGCTACACCTTC; d_gene: TRBD1; v_gene: TRBV30; j_gene: TRBJ1-2; abundance: NA
CDR3aa: CASTSEGPQHF; CDR3nt: TGTGCCAGCACCTCGGAAGGGCCCCAGCATTTT; d_gene: NA; v_gene: TRBV6-6; j_gene: TRBJ1-5; abundance: NA
CDR3aa: CASNGEKPGLLTDTQYF; CDR3nt: TGTGCCAGCAACGGAGAAAAACCGGGACTCCTCACAGATACGCAGTATTTT; d_gene: NA; v_gene: TRBV2; j_gene: TRBJ2-3; abundance: NA
CDR3aa: CASSFYTGGFGANVLTF; CDR3nt: TGTGCCAGCAGCTTTTATACAGGGGGCTTTGGGGCCAACGTCCTGACTTTC; d_gene: TRBD1; v_gene: TRBV7-9; j_gene: TRBJ2-6; abundance: NA
CDR3aa: CASSFTGRNEKLFF; CDR3nt: TGTGCCAGCAGCTTTACAGGGCGAAACGAAAAACTGTTTTTT; d_gene: NA; v_gene: TRBV5-6; j_gene: TRBJ1-4; abundance: NA
CDR3aa: CASSSVAGGFDTGELFF; CDR3nt: TGTGCCAGCAGCTCAGTAGCGGGGGGGTTTGACACCGGGGAGCTGTTTTTT; d_gene: TRBD2; v_gene: TRBV7-6; j_gene: TRBJ2-2; abundance: NA